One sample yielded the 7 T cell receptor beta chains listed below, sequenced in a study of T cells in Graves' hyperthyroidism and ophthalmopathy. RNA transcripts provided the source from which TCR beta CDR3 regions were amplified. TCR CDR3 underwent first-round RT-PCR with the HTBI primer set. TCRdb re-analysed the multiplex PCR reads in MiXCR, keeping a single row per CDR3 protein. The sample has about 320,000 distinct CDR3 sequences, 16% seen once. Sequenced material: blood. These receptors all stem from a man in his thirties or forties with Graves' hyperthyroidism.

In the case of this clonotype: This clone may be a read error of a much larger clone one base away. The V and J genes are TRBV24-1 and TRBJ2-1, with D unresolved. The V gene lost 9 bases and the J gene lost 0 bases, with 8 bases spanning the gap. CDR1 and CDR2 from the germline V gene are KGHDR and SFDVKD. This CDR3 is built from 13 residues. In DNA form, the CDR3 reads TGTGCCACCGCGGTTGACTCCTACAATGAGCAGTTCTTC. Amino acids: CATAVDSYNEQFF.

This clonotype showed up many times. The CDR3 loop is CATTGTRVGNEQFF. The CDR3 bases are TGTGCCACCACCGGGACTAGAGTGGGGAATGAGCAGTTCTTC. The chain combines TRBV28 with TRBJ2-1, with TRBD2 matching 8 bases. CDR3 length equals 14 residues. The V segment lost 10 bases and the J segment 7 bases; nucleotides outside the gene matches: 12. Per the germline V gene, CDR1 is MDHEN and CDR2 is SYDVKM.

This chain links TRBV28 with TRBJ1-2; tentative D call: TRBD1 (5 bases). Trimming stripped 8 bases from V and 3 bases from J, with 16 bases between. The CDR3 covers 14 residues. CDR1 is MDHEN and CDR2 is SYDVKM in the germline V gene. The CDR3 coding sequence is TGTGCCAGCTGGGAGGCGGGGCGGGACTATGGCTACACCTTC. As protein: CASWEAGRDYGYTF.

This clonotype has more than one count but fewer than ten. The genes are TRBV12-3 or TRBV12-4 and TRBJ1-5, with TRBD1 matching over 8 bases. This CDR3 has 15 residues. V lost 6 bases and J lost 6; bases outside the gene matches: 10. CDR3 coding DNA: TGTGCCAGCAGCTACCAGGCAGGGGGCGTTCAGCCCCAGCATTTT. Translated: CASSYQAGGVQPQHF.

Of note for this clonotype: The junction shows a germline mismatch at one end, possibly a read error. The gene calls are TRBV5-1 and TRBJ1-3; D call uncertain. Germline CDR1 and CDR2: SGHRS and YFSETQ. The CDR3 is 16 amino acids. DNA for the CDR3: TGCGCCGGCAGCTTACGGGCCGCCAGCTCTGGAAACACCATATATTTT. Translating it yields CAGSLRAASSGNTIYF.

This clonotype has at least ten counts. The CDR3 sequence: CASSCNGHRNTEAFF. For the CDR3, the DNA is TGTGCCAGCAGTTGCAATGGACACAGGAACACTGAAGCTTTCTTT. The chain has TRBV27 and TRBJ1-1; D perhaps matches TRBD1 (5 bases). The CDR3 has 15 residues. V was trimmed by 4 bases and J by 1 base, leaving 13 bases between them. Germline V gene sequence: CDR1 MNHEY, CDR2 SMNVEV (reference sequence).

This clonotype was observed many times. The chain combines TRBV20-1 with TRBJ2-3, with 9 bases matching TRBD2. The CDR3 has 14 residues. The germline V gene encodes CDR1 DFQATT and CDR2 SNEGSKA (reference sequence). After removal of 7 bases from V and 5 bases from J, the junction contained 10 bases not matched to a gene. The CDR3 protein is CSVPTSGGVDTQYF. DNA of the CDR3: TGCAGTGTCCCGACTAGCGGAGGGGTAGATACGCAGTATTTT.